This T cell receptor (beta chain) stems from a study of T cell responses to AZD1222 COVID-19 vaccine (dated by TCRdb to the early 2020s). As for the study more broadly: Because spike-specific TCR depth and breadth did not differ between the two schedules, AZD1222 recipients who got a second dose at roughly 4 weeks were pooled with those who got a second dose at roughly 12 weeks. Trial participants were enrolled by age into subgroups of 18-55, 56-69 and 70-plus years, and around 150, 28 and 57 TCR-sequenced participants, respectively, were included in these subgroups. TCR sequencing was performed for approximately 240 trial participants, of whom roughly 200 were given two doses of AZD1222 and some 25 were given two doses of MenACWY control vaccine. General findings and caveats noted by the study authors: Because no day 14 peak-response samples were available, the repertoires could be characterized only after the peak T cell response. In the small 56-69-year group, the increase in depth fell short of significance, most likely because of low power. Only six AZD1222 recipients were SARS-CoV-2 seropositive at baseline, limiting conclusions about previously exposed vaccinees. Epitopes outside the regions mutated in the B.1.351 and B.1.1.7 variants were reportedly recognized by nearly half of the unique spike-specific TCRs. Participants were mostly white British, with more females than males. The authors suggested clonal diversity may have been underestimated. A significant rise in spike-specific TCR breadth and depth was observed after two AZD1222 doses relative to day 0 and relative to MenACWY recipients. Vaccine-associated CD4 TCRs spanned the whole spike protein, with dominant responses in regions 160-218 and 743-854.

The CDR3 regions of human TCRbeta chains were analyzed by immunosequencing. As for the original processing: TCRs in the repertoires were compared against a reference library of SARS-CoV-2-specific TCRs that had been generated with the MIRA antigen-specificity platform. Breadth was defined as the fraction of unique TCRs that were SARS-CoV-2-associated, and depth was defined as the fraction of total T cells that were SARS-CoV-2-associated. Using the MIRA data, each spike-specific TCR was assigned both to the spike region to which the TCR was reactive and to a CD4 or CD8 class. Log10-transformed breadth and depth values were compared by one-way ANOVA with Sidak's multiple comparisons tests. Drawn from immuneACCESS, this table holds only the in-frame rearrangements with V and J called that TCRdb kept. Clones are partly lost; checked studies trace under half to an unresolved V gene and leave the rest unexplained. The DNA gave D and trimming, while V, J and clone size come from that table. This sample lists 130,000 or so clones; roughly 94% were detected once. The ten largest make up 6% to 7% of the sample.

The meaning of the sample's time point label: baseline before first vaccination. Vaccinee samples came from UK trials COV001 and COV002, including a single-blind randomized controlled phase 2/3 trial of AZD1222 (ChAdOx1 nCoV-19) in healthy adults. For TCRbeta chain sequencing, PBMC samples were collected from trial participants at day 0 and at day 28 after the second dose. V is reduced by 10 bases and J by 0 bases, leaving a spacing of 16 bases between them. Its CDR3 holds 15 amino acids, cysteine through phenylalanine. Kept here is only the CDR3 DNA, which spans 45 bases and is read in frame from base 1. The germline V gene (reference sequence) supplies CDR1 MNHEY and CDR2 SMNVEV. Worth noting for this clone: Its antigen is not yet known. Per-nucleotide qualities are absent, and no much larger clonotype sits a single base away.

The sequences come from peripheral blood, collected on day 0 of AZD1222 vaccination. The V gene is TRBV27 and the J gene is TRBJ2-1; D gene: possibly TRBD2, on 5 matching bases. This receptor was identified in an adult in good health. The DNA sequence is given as TGTGCCACCTGGGAGCTGGCGGGCTCCTACAATGAGCAGTTCTTC. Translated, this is CATWELAGSYNEQFF.